The next 27 T cell receptor beta chains were all read from a single sample in a study of blood T cell repertoires in COVID-19. Clones were read by immunoSEQ multiplex PCR, and TCRdb kept only the in-frame ones, dropping some. Found here are 150,000 to 190,000 clones, roughly four fifths of them singletons; the top ten hold more than 5.5%. The sequencing sample was made of PBMCs or T cells enriched from blood (not recorded which). The source of these receptors is a man aged 45 to 65 who had recovered from COVID-19.

The chain couples TRBV7-9 to TRBJ1-6; a weak D match, TRBD1 (5 bases). Germline CDR1 and CDR2: SEHNR and FQNEAQ (reference sequence). V was trimmed by 2 bases and J by 6 bases, leaving 11 bases between them. The CDR3 has 15 amino acids. In nucleotides, the CDR3 is TGTGCCAGCAGCTTATCCGGCAGGGCTAATTCACCCCTCCACTTT. It codes for CASSLSGRANSPLHF.

This chain uses TRBV12-3 or TRBV12-4 with TRBJ1-1; 7 bases are a match to TRBD1. The V segment lost 1 base and the J segment 11 bases; nucleotides outside the gene matches: 7. The CDR3 loop spans 13 amino acids. DNA for the CDR3: TGTGCCAGCAGTTTAGTAGTGACAGGGACGGCTTTCTTT. This sequence encodes CASSLVVTGTAFF.

The table lists this clone with a few counts. Other DNA sequences within the sample encode an identical CDR3. The chain carries TRBV3-1 (or the pseudogene TRBV3-2) and TRBJ2-3, with 15 nucleotides matching TRBD2. With 4 bases clipped from V and 0 bases from J, the junction kept 2 bases outside the gene matches. The V gene's germline CDR1 is LGHDT and CDR2 YNNKEL (reference sequence). This CDR3 is built from 17 residues. For the CDR3, the DNA is TGTGCCAGCAGCCGCGGACTAGCGGGGGGGAGCACAGATACGCAGTATTTT. It yields the protein CASSRGLAGGSTDTQYF.

This rearrangement joins TRBV13 to TRBJ2-5, with TRBD1 matching over 7 bases. Looked up from germline, CDR1 is PRHDT and CDR2 is FYEKMQ (reference sequence). The CDR3 is made up of 16 amino acids. The junction had 9 bases not matched to a gene; V was cut back by 5 bases and J by 0 bases. CDR3 amino acids: CASSNLLDRDQETQYF. For the CDR3, the DNA is TGTGCCAGCAGCAACCTGCTCGACAGGGACCAAGAGACCCAGTACTTC.

This chain links TRBV12-3 or TRBV12-4 with TRBJ1-1; D not certain. CDR3 length: 13 residues. Trimming took off 3 bases at V and 4 bases at J, with 9 bases between the two ends. Written as DNA, the CDR3 is TGTGCCAGCAGTTTTTCGCGGTCCACTGAAGCTTTCTTT. Translating gives CASSFSRSTEAFF.

This clone has more than one count but fewer than ten. The V gene is TRBV20-1, the J gene TRBJ1-2; perhaps TRBD1 as D (5 bases). V dropped 6 bases and J dropped 4 bases, with 9 bases sitting between them. This CDR3 region has 11 residues. Germline V lookup: CDR1 DFQATT, CDR2 SNEGSKA (reference sequence). For the CDR3, the DNA is TGCAGTGCCACCGACAGCTATGGCTACACCTTC. This encodes CSATDSYGYTF.

There are a few counts of this clone. CDR3 residues: CASRPGTANYGYTF. Here the CDR3 DNA reads TGTGCCAGCAGACCCGGGACAGCTAACTATGGCTACACCTTC. The chain uses TRBV11-2 and TRBJ1-2, with 7 bases that match TRBD1. Trimming removed 6 bases from V and 0 bases from J; junction bases left unmatched: 4. The CDR3 loop spans 14 amino acids. CDR1 is SGHAT, CDR2 FQNNGV, per germline. Full variable domain (remainder filled in from reference TRBV11-2 and TRBJ1-2): EAGVAQSPRYKIIEKRQSVAFWCNPISGHATLYWYQQILGQGPKLLIQFQNNGVVDDSQLPKDRFSAERLKGVDSTLKIQPAKLEDSAVYLCASRPGTANYGYTFGSGTRLTVV.

The chain joins TRBV25-1 to TRBJ2-3; D may be TRBD1 (6 bases). CDR3 length equals 16 residues. Germline V gene sequence: CDR1 MGHDK, CDR2 SYGVNS. With 1 base removed from V and 3 bases from J, the gap between germline ends came to 14 bases. The CDR3: CASSESEGVLTDTQYF. The CDR3 coding sequence is TGTGCCAGCAGTGAATCCGAGGGGGTATTGACAGATACGCAGTATTTT. Using reference TRBV25-1 and TRBJ2-3 for the parts outside the CDR3, the full variable domain is EADIYQTPRYLVIGTGKKITLECSQTMGHDKMYWYQQDPGMELHLIHYSYGVNSTEKGDLSSESTVSRIRTEHFPLTLESARPSHTSQYLCASSESEGVLTDTQYFGPGTRLTVL.

The rearrangement joins TRBV24-1 to TRBJ1-2; no definite D call. The CDR3 has 14 amino acids. Germline CDR1 KGHDR, CDR2 SFDVKD. V dropped 5 bases and J dropped 8 bases, with 17 bases sitting between them. In DNA form, the CDR3 reads TGTGCCACCAGTGGCAACAGCCAACTTGAGGGCTACACCTTC. Protein sequence: CATSGNSQLEGYTF.

This chain connects TRBV9 to TRBJ2-3; TRBD1 aligns across 7 bases. The length of the CDR3 is 15 residues. With 4 bases clipped from V and 1 base from J, the junction kept 6 bases outside the gene matches. CDR1 is SGDLS and CDR2 is YYNGEE in the germline V gene. Here the CDR3 DNA reads TGTGCCAGCAGCTTACGACAGGGAGGCACAGATACGCAGTATTTT. This encodes CASSLRQGGTDTQYF. The full variable domain, with the rest looked up from reference TRBV9 and TRBJ2-3, is DSGVTQTPKHLITATGQRVTLRCSPRSGDLSVYWYQQSLDQGLQFLIQYYNGEERAKGNILERFSAQQFPDLHSELNLSSLELGDSALYFCASSLRQGGTDTQYFGPGTRLTVL.

The rearrangement joins TRBV5-6 to TRBJ1-2; D is unresolved. V was clipped by 0 bases and J by 8 bases, with 11 bases between them. Germline assignment: CDR1 SGHDT and CDR2 YYEEEE. This CDR3 is built from 13 residues. CDR3 amino acids: CASSLVQVQGYTF. The CDR3, as DNA: TGTGCCAGCAGCTTGGTCCAGGTTCAAGGCTACACCTTC.

This clone was seen a single time. The chain joins TRBV5-5 to TRBJ2-5; 13 positions match TRBD2. Germline CDR1 is SGHKS and CDR2 is YYEKEE (reference sequence). With V trimmed by 5 bases and J by 5 bases, 9 bases remained unmatched. The CDR3 covers 16 residues. The CDR3 coding sequence is TGTGCCAGCAGTACTAGCGGGGGGGTCCGGAGTGAGACCCAGTACTTC. Amino acid sequence: CASSTSGGVRSETQYF.

This chain connects TRBV19 to TRBJ1-2; 7 bases fit TRBD1. The CDR3 is 15 residues long. CDR1 is LNHDA, CDR2 SQIVND, per germline (reference sequence). V lost 5 bases, J lost 1 base, and 7 bases stayed unmatched. In DNA, the CDR3 is TGTGCCAGTAGTTCATCCGGGACAGTTAACTATGGCTACACCTTC. Translated: CASSSSGTVNYGYTF. Combining the CDR3 with reference TRBV19 and TRBJ1-2 gives the whole variable domain DGGITQSPKYLFRKEGQNVTLSCEQNLNHDAMYWYRQDPGQGLRLIYYSQIVNDFQKGDIAEGYSVSREKKESFPLTVTSAQKNPTAFYLCASSSSGTVNYGYTFGSGTRLTVV.

The rearrangement links TRBV4-1 to TRBJ2-4; tentative D call: TRBD2 (6 bases). Per the germline V gene, CDR1 is MGHRA and CDR2 is YSYEKL. CDR3 length equals 15 residues. V shed 4 bases and J shed 3 bases, with 13 bases lying between them. The CDR3 sequence is CASSLEGTVKNIQYF. The CDR3 DNA reads as TGCGCCAGCAGCCTGGAGGGAACGGTCAAAAACATTCAGTACTTC.

The genes are TRBV4-1 and TRBJ2-1; the match to TRBD1 covers 9 bases. V lost 4 bases and J lost 4; bases outside the gene matches: 20. This CDR3 region has 20 residues. In germline, CDR1 is MGHRA, CDR2 YSYEKL. CDR3 sequence (DNA): TGCGCCAGCAGCCCTTCACACCCCGGTATACGGACAGGGGTTTACAATGAGCAGTTCTTC. Translating it yields CASSPSHPGIRTGVYNEQFF.

V usage is TRBV14 and J usage is TRBJ2-1; 8 positions match TRBD1. The CDR3 is made up of 13 amino acids. The ends lost 4 bases at V and 4 bases at J; junction bases unmatched: 0. Germline CDR1 SGHDN, CDR2 FVKESK. The CDR3: CASSRTGYNEQFF. In nucleotides, the CDR3 is TGTGCCAGCAGCCGGACAGGGTACAATGAGCAGTTCTTC.

The chain joins TRBV28 to TRBJ1-2; D is perhaps TRBD1 (6 bases). Germline V CDR1 and CDR2: MDHEN, SYDVKM. This CDR3 spans 12 amino acids. V lost 5 bases, J lost 5 bases, and 9 bases lay in between. Written as DNA, the CDR3 is TGTGCCAGCAGTACCACAGGGTATGGCTACACCTTC. It is translated as CASSTTGYGYTF.

The chain recombines TRBV15 with TRBJ2-1, with 8 bases identical to TRBD2. Germline values: CDR1 LNHNV, CDR2 YYDKDF (reference sequence). This CDR3 region has 13 residues. The CDR3 sequence: CDSPKRGHNEQFF. The CDR3 DNA reads TGTGACTCTCCGAAGCGGGGGCACAATGAGCAGTTCTTC.

This chain links TRBV9 with TRBJ2-2; D is unclear. The length of the CDR3 is 16 residues. The germline V gene encodes CDR1 SGDLS and CDR2 YYNGEE. Trimming shortened V by 0 bases and J by 4 bases, and 13 bases separated the two germline ends. The CDR3 DNA reads TGTGCCAGCAGCGTAGATGGCGGCAGCCGCACCGGGGAGCTGTTTTTT. Translating gives CASSVDGGSRTGELFF.

This clone came up a few times. The J gene is TRBJ2-7, the V gene TRBV2; 7 nucleotides align to TRBD1. The CDR3 is 15 residues long. The germline gives CDR1 SNHLY, CDR2 FYNNEI. V shed 3 bases and J 5 bases; nucleotides not matched to a gene: 10. The CDR3 nucleotides are TGTGCCAGCAGTGATACCGCCGACAGGGACAACGAGCAGTACTTC. Protein sequence: CASSDTADRDNEQYF.

The chain is built from TRBV7-3 and TRBJ1-4; TRBD1 is a possible D gene (5 bases). Trimming cost V 8 bases and J 5 bases, with 12 bases left between them. This CDR3 spans 13 amino acids. Germline V gives CDR1 SGHTA, CDR2 FQGTGA. In DNA form, the CDR3 reads TGTGCCAGCCATCAGGGCCTCAATGAAAAACTGTTTTTT. Residues: CASHQGLNEKLFF.

J is TRBJ2-3 and V is TRBV10-2; 8 bases map to TRBD2. J was trimmed by 3 bases and V by 7 bases; bases with no gene match: 6. The CDR3 is 14 residues long. CDR1 and CDR2 from the germline V gene are WSHSY and SAAADI. The chain's CDR3 is CASIRERGTDTQYF. In DNA, the CDR3 is TGCGCCAGCATCAGGGAGCGGGGGACAGATACGCAGTATTTT.

At least ten counts were recorded for this clone. The chain carries TRBV6-1 and TRBJ2-7, with a possible D match to TRBD1 (6 bases). The length of the CDR3 is 14 residues. CDR1 is MNHNS and CDR2 is SASEGT in the germline V gene. V was pared by 2 bases and J by 2 bases, with 10 bases between. The CDR3 nucleotides read TGTGCCAGCAGTGAATCACAGGGCCCCTACGAGCAGTACTTC. This encodes CASSESQGPYEQYF.

The gene calls are TRBV6-5 and TRBJ2-5; no reliable D call. Germline-derived CDR1 and CDR2 are MNHEY and SVGAGI. V lost 5 bases, J lost 5 bases, and 12 bases lay in between. The CDR3 runs to 13 residues. The CDR3 reads CASSLPGRETQYF. As DNA, the CDR3 is TGTGCCAGCAGTCTTCCCGGCAGGGAGACCCAGTACTTC.

This sequence joins TRBV27 and TRBJ1-6, with no clear D. Between the trimmed V and J ends, which lost 2 bases and 8 bases, there was a span of 10 bases. From germline, CDR1 is MNHEY and CDR2 SMNVEV (reference sequence). This CDR3 is 14 amino acids long. The CDR3 region has the DNA TGTGCCAGCAGTTTAGCATCTGGCTATTCACCCCTCCACTTT. This sequence encodes CASSLASGYSPLHF.

V and J are TRBV7-8 and TRBJ1-6; 11 bases are shared with TRBD1. Germline V gene data show CDR1 as SGHVS and CDR2 as FQNEAQ. The CDR3 is made up of 16 amino acids. Germline trimming cut 5 bases from V and 8 bases from J; bases unmatched to any gene: 8. The DNA of the CDR3 is TGTGCCAGCAGCCAGGGGACAGGGGGATCCTATTCACCCCTCCACTTT. Translating gives CASSQGTGGSYSPLHF.

The chain carries TRBV2 and TRBJ1-4; D ambiguous. CDR1 SNHLY and CDR2 FYNNEI come from the germline V gene. The CDR3 extends over 14 amino acids. Between the trimmed V and J ends, which lost 3 bases and 4 bases, there was a span of 9 bases. CDR3 loop: CASSDSGFNEKLFF. CDR3 nucleotides: TGTGCCAGCAGTGATTCCGGGTTTAATGAAAAACTGTTTTTT.